This TCR beta chain was captured by sequencing in a study of STAT3 mutations in large granular lymphocyte leukemia. Study-wide points: In T-cell large granular lymphocyte leukemia, about half of patients showed multiple immunodominant subclonotypes.

The germline V gene has CDR1 SGHVT and CDR2 SQSDAQ. CDR3 length: 15 amino acids. With 5 bases removed from V and 7 bases from J, the gap between germline ends came to 18 bases. TCRdb keeps only in-frame clones here, not all; method: immunoSEQ multiplex PCR. The sample has around 3,000 clones, approximately 88% seen once. This clone was seen only a few times. Its antigen is not known. This TCR was sampled from a man aged 35 to 55 with T-cell large granular lymphocyte leukemia. Some clones in this sample may be carry-over from other donors' samples. This sequence joins TRBV7-4 and TRBJ1-5; D ambiguous. Sequencing was performed on peripheral blood mononuclear cells. The CDR3 region is CASSTFAEIRQPQHF. In DNA, the CDR3 is TGTGCCAGCAGCACGTTCGCGGAGATTCGGCAGCCCCAGCATTTT.